This T cell receptor (beta chain) stems from a study of T cell responses to AZD1222 COVID-19 vaccine. TCRdb's copy holds only in-frame clones and misses some; the assay was immunoSEQ multiplex PCR. The table shows about 140,000 clones, with 85% to 95% occurring only once. Trimming took off 9 bases at V and 0 bases at J, with 17 bases between the two ends. Germline assignment: CDR1 SNHLY and CDR2 FYNNEI. The CDR3 is 15 residues long. This clone was detected only once. The antigen remains unidentified. Findings and caveats of the study: Most donors were white British and more were female, and clonal diversity was possibly underestimated. Vaccine-associated CD4 TCRs spanned spike, dominant at 160-218 and 743-854.

The sequencing used peripheral blood, collected on day 0 of MenACWY control vaccination. The V call is TRBV2, the J call TRBJ1-2; weak D call: TRBD1 (5 bases). The TCR was taken from an adult in good health. CDR3 in amino acids: CASKLEGPANYGYTF. Written as DNA, the CDR3 is TGTGCCAGTAAACTGGAGGGACCAGCTAACTATGGCTACACCTTC.